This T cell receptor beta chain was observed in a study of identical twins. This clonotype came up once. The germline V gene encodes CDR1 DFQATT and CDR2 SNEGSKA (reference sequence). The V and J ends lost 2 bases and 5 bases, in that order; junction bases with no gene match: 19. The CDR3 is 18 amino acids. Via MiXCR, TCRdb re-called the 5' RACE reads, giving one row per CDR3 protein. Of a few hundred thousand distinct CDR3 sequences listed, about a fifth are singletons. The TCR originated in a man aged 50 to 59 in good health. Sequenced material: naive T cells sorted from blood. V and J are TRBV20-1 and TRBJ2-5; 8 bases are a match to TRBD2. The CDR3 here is CSARSLTWEAGDEETQYF. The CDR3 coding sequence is TGCAGTGCTAGATCCCTTACGTGGGAAGCGGGAGATGAGGAGACCCAGTACTTC.